These T cell receptor beta chains were read from a single sample in a study of human T cells and chemical hapten exposure. In TCRdb, the RACE reads were re-called with MiXCR into one record per CDR3 protein. The sample records approximately 73,000 distinct CDR3 sequences, over 9% being singletons. The source was whole blood, collected in connection with sensitization to the hapten diphenylcyclopropenone (DPC). The receptors were gathered from a woman aged 45-65 years with alopecia areata. Some clones in this sample may be carry-over from other donors' samples. Both conserved end residues are part of each CDR3. A D gene is named only where the DNA matches it firmly. The size of a clone is reported for some rows only, either as once, few or many, or as a class for expanded clones.

cdr3_nt,cdr3_aa,j_call,d_call,clone_size,v_call
TGCGCCAGCAGCTGGGGGCCAAATACGCAGTATTTT,CASSWGPNTQYF,TRBJ2-3,.,.,TRBV5-1
TGTGCCAGCAGCTTAGGCGGGACAGGGCTATCATTC,CASSLGGTGLSF,TRBJ2-7,TRBD1,.,TRBV7-6
TGTGCCAGCAGACAGGACAGGGGGACATATAATTCACCCCTCCACTTT,CASRQDRGTYNSPLHF,TRBJ1-6,TRBD1,.,TRBV4-2
TGTGCCAGCAGTGGGACAAACAGGGATGGAAACACCATATATTTT,CASSGTNRDGNTIYF,TRBJ1-3,.,many,TRBV27
TGTGCCAGTAATGATCTGACTGCAACTAATGAAAAACTGTTTTTT,CASNDLTATNEKLFF,TRBJ1-4,.,few,TRBV19
TGTGCCAGCACCCGTAGCGGGGGAGAGACCCAGTACTTC,CASTRSGGETQYF,TRBJ2-5,TRBD2,.,TRBV12-3/TRBV12-4
TGTGCCAGCAGTTTGCCGGGACAGGGGGCCTACGAGCAGTACTTC,CASSLPGQGAYEQYF,TRBJ2-7,TRBD1,few,TRBV28
TGTGCCAGCAGTTACCCGGGACTAGCGCTTACCTACGAGCAGTACTTC,CASSYPGLALTYEQYF,TRBJ2-7,TRBD2,few,TRBV6-2/TRBV6-3
TGCAGTGCTAGAGATAGGGCAGTAGGTGCTGAAGCTTTCTTT,CSARDRAVGAEAFF,TRBJ1-1,.,.,TRBV20-1
TGTGCCAGCAGCCGGACAGGGGGATTTAATGAAAAACTGTTTTTT,CASSRTGGFNEKLFF,TRBJ1-4,TRBD1,few,TRBV14
TGTGCCAGCAGCAGTGAACAGGCCCGCTCCTACAATGAGCAGTTCTTC,CASSSEQARSYNEQFF,TRBJ2-1,.,.,TRBV5-4
TGTGCCAGCAGCTTAGCCCAGGCGAACACTGAAGCTTTCTTT,CASSLAQANTEAFF,TRBJ1-1,.,.,TRBV7-2
TGTGCCAGCAGTTCCCCACGTCCTAGCGAAAATGAGCAGTTCTTC,CASSSPRPSENEQFF,TRBJ2-1,.,.,TRBV28
TGCGCCAGCAGCCTCGGAGGGGACAACACCGGGGAGCTGTTTTTT,CASSLGGDNTGELFF,TRBJ2-2,.,few,TRBV4-3
TGCGCCAGCAGGGCAGGGCCTATTTTTAGCTCTGGGGCCAACGTCCTGACTTTC,CASRAGPIFSSGANVLTF,TRBJ2-6,.,.,TRBV5-1
TGTGCCAGCAGGCCAGGGACTTTAAACCCTTACGAGCAGTACTTC,CASRPGTLNPYEQYF,TRBJ2-7,.,many,TRBV27
TGCGCCAGCAGTGAGTCAGCGGGAGTTCGGGAGCAGTACTTC,CASSESAGVREQYF,TRBJ2-7,TRBD2,few,TRBV10-1
TGTGCCAGCAGACAAAGCCAGGGGGCGACCCAGAACACTGAAGCTTTCTTT,CASRQSQGATQNTEAFF,TRBJ1-1,TRBD1,.,TRBV7-9
TGTGCCAGCTCATTGGGACAGGGCAATCAGCCCCAGCATTTT,CASSLGQGNQPQHF,TRBJ1-5,TRBD1,many,TRBV18
TGTGCCAGCAGCTTGGACGGGGGAGATGGCTACACCTTC,CASSLDGGDGYTF,TRBJ1-2,.,.,TRBV5-6
TGTGCCAGCAGCTCCGAGTCACCCGGGGAGCTGTTTTTT,CASSSESPGELFF,TRBJ2-2,.,few,TRBV7-6
TGTGCCAGCAACCTATTGGGGTACGAGCAGTACTTC,CASNLLGYEQYF,TRBJ2-7,.,.,TRBV6-2/TRBV6-3
TGCGCCAGCAGCTCCAATCCGGGACAGGGATCCCATGGCTACACCTTC,CASSSNPGQGSHGYTF,TRBJ1-2,TRBD1,few,TRBV5-1
TGTGCCAGCAGGCCGGGACTAGCGGGGAACTACAATGAGCAGTTCTTC,CASRPGLAGNYNEQFF,TRBJ2-1,TRBD2,few,TRBV2
TGTGCCAGCAGCTTAGCGTCTAGCGGGGTACAAAGAATAGCCAAAAACATTCAGTACTTC,CASSLASSGVQRIAKNIQYF,TRBJ2-4,TRBD2,few,TRBV7-2
TGTGCCAGCAGCCAAGGGGAAAGGAAGCAGTATTTT,CASSQGERKQYF,TRBJ2-3,.,.,TRBV3-1
TGCAGTGCTACTCGTCGGGCGGGAGAGGTTGTAGATGAGCAGTTCTTC,CSATRRAGEVVDEQFF,TRBJ2-1,TRBD2,.,TRBV20-1
TGTGCCAGCAGCCAAGGTACAGGAATGAACACTGAAGCTTTCTTT,CASSQGTGMNTEAFF,TRBJ1-1,.,.,TRBV3-1
TGTGCCAGCAGTCCTCCGCTGGGGGCTCAAGAGACCCAGTACTTC,CASSPPLGAQETQYF,TRBJ2-5,.,few,TRBV25-1
TGTGCCATCAGTGAGTCGACGGGGGGGAACGAGCAGTACTTC,CAISESTGGNEQYF,TRBJ2-7,TRBD2,few,TRBV10-3
TGTGCCAGCACCGACAGGGTCTACGAGCAGTACTTC,CASTDRVYEQYF,TRBJ2-7,TRBD1,few,TRBV6-6
TGTGCCAGCAGCCGAGAAGAGACCCAGTACTTC,CASSREETQYF,TRBJ2-5,.,many,TRBV7-2
TGTGCCAGCAGCTTAAGACAGGGTTGGAATCAGCCCCAGCATTTT,CASSLRQGWNQPQHF,TRBJ1-5,TRBD1,many,TRBV7-8
TGCAGTGCTAACTCAGTGGACAGGGGTTCAGATACGCAGTATTTT,CSANSVDRGSDTQYF,TRBJ2-3,TRBD1,few,TRBV20-1
TGTGCCAGTAGTAGACTACTAGCTCGTGGAGAGACCCAGTACTTC,CASSRLLARGETQYF,TRBJ2-5,.,.,TRBV19
TGTGCCAGCAGCCGGGCGCCCAGGGGGCTGACAGATACGCAGTATTTT,CASSRAPRGLTDTQYF,TRBJ2-3,TRBD1,many,TRBV7-2
TGCAGTGCTAGAAGGGACAGGGGAAACACCGGGGAGCTGTTTTTT,CSARRDRGNTGELFF,TRBJ2-2,TRBD1,few,TRBV20-1
TGTGCCAGCAGCTTAAATGATATCGGGAGGAGCCACGAGCAGTACTTC,CASSLNDIGRSHEQYF,TRBJ2-7,TRBD2,.,TRBV5-6
TGCGCCAGTAACACAGGGATAGGCACTGAAGCTTTCTTT,CASNTGIGTEAFF,TRBJ1-1,.,many,TRBV10-1
TGTGCCAGCAGTTATAAACCGGGACAGGGGACCGTCAATCAGCCCCAGCATTTT,CASSYKPGQGTVNQPQHF,TRBJ1-5,TRBD1,many,TRBV6-6
TGTGCCAGCAGTGAATCTGGAGGGGGAAAGACCCAGTACTTC,CASSESGGGKTQYF,TRBJ2-5,.,.,TRBV25-1
TGTGCCAGTAGTATTGGGATGGAGACCCAGTACTTC,CASSIGMETQYF,TRBJ2-5,.,.,TRBV19
TGTGCCAGCAGCTTACTTCTCCCTAGCTCCTACGAGCAGTACTTC,CASSLLLPSSYEQYF,TRBJ2-7,.,.,TRBV11-2
TGTGCCAGCAGTCAGACAGGGGTGAACACTGAAGCTTTCTTT,CASSQTGVNTEAFF,TRBJ1-1,TRBD1,few,TRBV2
TGTGCCAGTAGTATGCGGGCCCTTAATCAGCCCCAGCATTTT,CASSMRALNQPQHF,TRBJ1-5,.,.,TRBV19
TGTGCCAGCAGCCCCTCGGGGGCTAGCGGGCGCGGCGAGCAGTACTTC,CASSPSGASGRGEQYF,TRBJ2-7,TRBD2,.,TRBV6-1
TGCAGTGCTCGGCCAACAGATACGCAGTATTTT,CSARPTDTQYF,TRBJ2-3,.,few,TRBV20-1
TGTGCCAGCGGAATGGGAGCTCGGCAGTATTTT,CASGMGARQYF,TRBJ2-3,.,.,TRBV9
TGTGCCAGCCGACTACGAACTAGCGGGAGTGTAGATGAGCAGTTCTTC,CASRLRTSGSVDEQFF,TRBJ2-1,TRBD2,.,TRBV3-1
TGCAGTGCTAGTTTCCCCGGCCTAACCTACGAGCAGTACTTC,CSASFPGLTYEQYF,TRBJ2-7,.,many,TRBV20-1
TGTGCCAGCAGCTTGGGAGCAGGGGCCCCGCTGGGCCAGTACTTC,CASSLGAGAPLGQYF,TRBJ2-7,.,.,TRBV5-6
TGTGCCAGCACTACCCCTGGACGGCAACCCCTCAAAAACATTCAGTACTTC,CASTTPGRQPLKNIQYF,TRBJ2-4,.,.,TRBV28
TGTGCCAGCAGTTTCACGACTAGCGGGAGATACGAGCAGTACTTC,CASSFTTSGRYEQYF,TRBJ2-7,TRBD2,few,TRBV28
TGTGCCAGCAGCCATTCGGGAGGGCTAAACGAGCAGTACTTC,CASSHSGGLNEQYF,TRBJ2-7,TRBD2,.,TRBV4-2
TGTGCCAGCAGCCCGGACATCTACAATGAGCAGTTCTTC,CASSPDIYNEQFF,TRBJ2-1,.,.,TRBV28